This TCR beta chain was recorded in a study of blood T cell repertoires in COVID-19. The protocol was immunoSEQ multiplex PCR, while the TCRdb copy is restricted to in-frame clones and leaves out a portion. This sample has roughly 150,000 clones; 65% to 85% occur once, and the top ten carry roughly 3.7%. The CDR3 totals 16 residues. The chain recombines TRBV21-1 with TRBJ1-1; the table gives TRBD1 as D, unverified against the DNA. TRBV21-1 is labeled a pseudogene. The specimen was peripheral blood. This TCR was sampled from an elderly woman with acute or convalescent COVID-19. CDR3 in amino acids: CASSKVVFDRGTEAFF. In nucleotides, the CDR3 is TGTGCCAGCAGCAAAGTGGTCTTCGACAGGGGCACTGAAGCTTTCTTT.